Below are 31 T cell receptor beta chains sequenced from a single sample in a study of shared T cell receptors in the human thymus. Profiled with immunoSEQ multiplex PCR; TCRdb holds only in-frame clones, not every one. The sample contains roughly 560,000 clones, around 82% of which appear only once. The data were also submitted as part of a second study, on human thymus T cells.

The sequenced material came from thymocytes. All receptors derive from a boy under three years old with a congenital heart defect.

The rearrangement joins TRBV9 to TRBJ2-1; D may be TRBD2 (7 bases). CDR3 length equals 16 residues. Trimming stripped 4 bases from V and 5 bases from J, with 19 bases between. The germline V gene encodes CDR1 SGDLS and CDR2 YYNGEE. CDR3 DNA sequence: TGTGCCAGCAGCCCTGCGGGGGCCCCCGGCCACAATGAGCAGTTCTTC. Amino acid sequence: CASSPAGAPGHNEQFF.

This clone appeared a few times. V usage is TRBV7-2 and J usage is TRBJ1-5, with D unclear. Germline V CDR1 and CDR2: SGHTA, FQGNSA. The CDR3 has 14 amino acids. The germline V and J ends were trimmed by 5 bases and 9 bases, with 17 bases remaining between them. The CDR3 DNA follows: TGTGCCAGCAGCCTGAAGGTGATCTCGGGGCCCCAGCATTTT. Protein: CASSLKVISGPQHF.

V usage is TRBV7-2 and J usage is TRBJ2-7, with TRBD2 matching over 9 bases. The V gene's germline CDR1 is SGHTA and CDR2 FQGNSA. The ends lost 5 bases at V and 3 bases at J; junction bases unmatched: 11. CDR3 length: 16 residues. This CDR3 reads CASSHGLAGLFYEQYF. As DNA, the CDR3 is TGTGCCAGCAGCCACGGCCTAGCGGGACTCTTCTACGAGCAGTACTTC. The full variable domain, its missing parts supplied by reference TRBV7-2 and TRBJ2-7, is GAGVSQSPSNKVTEKGKDVELRCDPISGHTALYWYRQSLGQGLEFLIYFQGNSAPDKSGLPSDRFSAERTGGSVSTLTIQRTQQEDSAVYLCASSHGLAGLFYEQYFGPGTRLTVT.

This clone appeared a single time. This sequence joins TRBV27 and TRBJ2-1; D remains unclear. The germline CDR1 and CDR2 sequences are MNHEY and SMNVEV (reference sequence). The V gene lost 4 bases and the J gene lost 8 bases, with 15 bases spanning the gap. The CDR3 is made up of 14 amino acids. For the CDR3, the DNA is TGTGCCAGCAGTTGGAAGTTGAGGTTGGATGAGCAGTTCTTC. The encoded protein is CASSWKLRLDEQFF.

The chain joins TRBV27 to TRBJ2-1, with no clear D. Germline CDR1 is MNHEY and CDR2 is SMNVEV (reference sequence). The V end lost 6 bases, the J end lost 3 bases, and 12 bases lay between the germline ends. This CDR3 region has 14 residues. The CDR3 reads CASSYSAGYNEQFF. The CDR3 DNA is TGTGCCAGCAGCTACTCGGCAGGCTACAATGAGCAGTTCTTC.

For the CDR3, the DNA is TGTGCCAGTCGGACAGACCATCAGCCCCAGCATTTT. It is translated as CASRTDHQPQHF. V usage is TRBV6-6 and J usage is TRBJ1-5; TRBD1 might be the D (6 bases). The V gene lost 9 bases and the J gene lost 5 bases, with 11 bases spanning the gap. The germline V gene has CDR1 MNHNY and CDR2 SVGAGI (reference sequence). The CDR3 spans 12 residues.

In this sample, this clone turned up a few times. V and J are TRBV6-1 and TRBJ1-4, with 7 bases fitting TRBD1. J gave up 2 bases and V 8 bases, and 5 bases lay outside the gene matches. The CDR3 has 14 residues. Germline CDR1 and CDR2: MNHNS and SASEGT. CDR3 DNA: TGTGCCAGCCTGGGGACAGCGACTAATGAAAAACTGTTTTTT. Protein: CASLGTATNEKLFF.

The chain links TRBV5-8 to TRBJ1-2; 7 bases map to TRBD1. Germline lookup yields CDR1 SGHTS and CDR2 YDEGEE. Trimming removed 3 bases from V and 4 bases from J; junction bases left unmatched: 15. CDR3 length: 17 amino acids. The CDR3 here is CASSSATALGGSYGYTF. CDR3 nucleotide sequence: TGTGCCAGCAGCTCCGCTACCGCTTTAGGGGGCAGCTATGGCTACACCTTC.

The V call is TRBV5-6, the J call TRBJ2-3; 9 bases line up with TRBD1. Germline lookup yields CDR1 SGHDT and CDR2 YYEEEE. V dropped 5 bases and J dropped 2; count of bases not matched to a gene: 3. This CDR3 spans 14 amino acids. CDR3 bases: TGTGCCAGCAGGAGGACAGGGGACACAGATACGCAGTATTTT. Amino acids: CASRRTGDTDTQYF.

The chain combines TRBV7-2 with TRBJ2-7; a possible D gene is TRBD2 (5 bases). The germline V gene encodes CDR1 SGHTA and CDR2 FQGNSA. V lost 5 bases and J lost 7, with 15 bases in between. This CDR3 has 13 residues. CDR3 nucleotide sequence: TGTGCCAGCAGCCTACCGCCCGGGGATGAGCAGTACTTC. Translation: CASSLPPGDEQYF.

The chain links TRBV5-6 to TRBJ2-3; a weak D match, TRBD2 (5 bases). The germline V gene encodes CDR1 SGHDT and CDR2 YYEEEE. CDR3 size: 16 residues. Trimming removed 4 bases from V and 3 bases from J, with 18 bases in between. The CDR3 region has the DNA TGTGCCAGCAGCCCTCTGCCTGAGGGAATTACAGATACGCAGTATTTT. It encodes CASSPLPEGITDTQYF. The full variable domain, rest sourced from reference TRBV5-6 and TRBJ2-3, is DAGVTQSPTHLIKTRGQQVTLRCSPKSGHDTVSWYQQALGQGPQFIFQYYEEEERQRGNFPDRFSGHQFPNYSSELNVNALLLGDSALYLCASSPLPEGITDTQYFGPGTRLTVL.

This CDR3 is CASSLILGTSGFF. For the CDR3, the DNA is TGCGCCAGCAGCTTGATTCTTGGGACTAGTGGATTCTTC. The V and J genes are TRBV5-1 and TRBJ2-1; 8 bases match TRBD2. The V gene end was trimmed by 1 base and the J gene end by 16 bases; junction bases not matched to a gene: 10. The CDR3 is 13 residues long. Germline V gives CDR1 SGHRS, CDR2 YFSETQ.

The chain has TRBV2 and TRBJ2-7, with TRBD2 matching 7 bases. The CDR3 extends over 14 amino acids. V shed 9 bases and J 1 base; nucleotides not matched to a gene: 9. Germline V gene data show CDR1 as SNHLY and CDR2 as FYNNEI. The CDR3 region has the DNA TGTGCCAGTGGCTTCCTAGCGGAATCCTACGAGCAGTACTTC. Its protein product is CASGFLAESYEQYF.

This chain links TRBV6-5 with TRBJ1-2; TRBD1 matches at 7 bases. The trim removed 0 bases at V and 6 bases at J, leaving 10 bases unmatched. From germline, CDR1 is MNHEY and CDR2 SVGAGI. CDR3 length: 16 amino acids. The CDR3 DNA reads as TGTGCCAGCAGTTACTCCACAGGGGACGGGTCCAATGGCTACACCTTC. It is translated as CASSYSTGDGSNGYTF.

This clone was found a few times. The gene calls are TRBV7-9 and TRBJ2-1; 8 bases match TRBD1. V lost 5 bases to trimming and J lost 0 bases; unmatched junction nucleotides: 6. The CDR3 is 16 amino acids. Germline CDR1 and CDR2: SEHNR and FQNEAQ (reference sequence). The CDR3 sequence is CASSHWTGSSYNEQFF. The CDR3 region has the DNA TGTGCCAGCAGCCACTGGACAGGGAGCTCCTACAATGAGCAGTTCTTC.

This clone showed up just once. The rearrangement uses TRBV6-6 and TRBJ2-5, with 15 bases fitting TRBD2. CDR3 size: 16 residues. Germline CDR1 and CDR2: MNHNY and SVGAGI (reference sequence). V dropped 6 bases and J dropped 4; count of bases not matched to a gene: 6. The CDR3 bases are TGTGCCAGCAGCCCGGGACTAGCGGGAGGTTTAGAGACCCAGTACTTC. This gives the protein CASSPGLAGGLETQYF.

The chain combines TRBV19 with TRBJ2-4; the D gene is possibly TRBD1 (5 bases). The CDR3 has 17 residues. V was pared by 1 base and J by 0 bases, with 13 bases between. Germline CDR1 reads LNHDA; CDR2 reads SQIVND (reference sequence). The CDR3 DNA reads TGTGCCAGTAGTATAGTGTCAGGGTTCGTAGCCAAAAACATTCAGTACTTC. Protein: CASSIVSGFVAKNIQYF.

CDR3 nucleotides: TGTGCCAGCAGCTCAGGGGATGAGCAGTTCTTC. It specifies CASSSGDEQFF. The V call is TRBV7-2, the J call TRBJ2-1; tentative D call: TRBD1 (6 bases). This CDR3 contains 11 residues. V shed 4 bases and J shed 8 bases, with 6 bases lying between them. The germline CDR1 and CDR2 sequences are SGHTA and FQGNSA.

The J gene is TRBJ2-1, the V gene TRBV7-6, with D hard to call. This CDR3 has 15 residues. CDR1 is SGHVS and CDR2 is FNYEAQ in the germline V gene. Trimming pared 0 bases from V and 7 bases from J, leaving 13 bases between. The CDR3 nucleotides read TGTGCCAGCAGCTTAGCCCCTCTACGGCGGAATGAGCAGTTCTTC. As protein: CASSLAPLRRNEQFF. Full variable domain (rest looked up from reference TRBV7-6 and TRBJ2-1): GAGVSQSPRYKVTKRGQDVALRCDPISGHVSLYWYRQALGQGPEFLTYFNYEAQQDKSGLPNDRFSAERPEGSISTLTIQRTEQRDSAMYRCASSLAPLRRNEQFFGPGTRLTVL.

This sequence joins TRBV19 and TRBJ1-2; D perhaps matches TRBD1 (6 bases). V gave up 5 bases and J gave up 2 bases, with 15 bases separating them. Germline-derived CDR1 and CDR2 are LNHDA and SQIVND (reference sequence). The CDR3 consists of 15 residues. The CDR3 bases are TGTGCCAGTAGTCTCGCCCCGGGACAAAACTATGGCTACACCTTC. It translates to CASSLAPGQNYGYTF.

The chain carries TRBV5-6 and TRBJ1-4, with 7 positions matching TRBD1. The junction had 3 bases not matched to a gene; V was cut back by 4 bases and J by 6 bases. CDR1 SGHDT and CDR2 YYEEEE come from the germline V gene. The CDR3 totals 13 residues. The CDR3 DNA reads as TGTGCCAGCAGCGCCGGGACAGATGAAAAACTGTTTTTT. Protein sequence: CASSAGTDEKLFF.

The V call is TRBV4-3, the J call TRBJ2-1; 9 bases agree with TRBD2. The J segment lost 7 bases and the V segment lost 4 bases, leaving 2 bases of the junction unmatched. Germline CDR1 reads LGHNA; CDR2 reads YSLEER. This CDR3 has 13 residues. The CDR3 DNA sequence: TGCGCCAGCAGCCTAACTAGCGGGAATGAGCAGTTCTTC. This sequence encodes CASSLTSGNEQFF.

This clone appeared once. The V gene is TRBV4-3, the J gene TRBJ2-2; D is unresolved. Germline values: CDR1 LGHNA, CDR2 YSLEER. The germline V and J ends were trimmed by 1 base and 4 bases, with 7 bases remaining between them. The CDR3 spans 14 residues. CDR3 region: CASSQANFTGELFF. CDR3 DNA: TGCGCCAGCAGCCAAGCAAACTTCACCGGGGAGCTGTTTTTT.

This sequence joins TRBV7-2 and TRBJ2-1; TRBD2 matches 7 bases. This CDR3 region has 17 residues. Germline-derived CDR1 and CDR2 are SGHTA and FQGNSA. V was clipped by 5 bases and J by 1 base; unmatched bases: 11. The CDR3 loop reads CASSPRLGRESYNEQFF. The CDR3 DNA reads TGTGCCAGCAGCCCCCGCCTAGGGCGGGAGTCCTACAATGAGCAGTTCTTC.

The chain uses TRBV11-3 and TRBJ1-1; D call uncertain. V gave up 5 bases and J gave up 1 base, with 14 bases separating them. Germline V gives CDR1 SGHNT, CDR2 YENEEA. The CDR3 runs 15 residues. The CDR3 spells CASSPYRLANTEAFF. For the CDR3, the DNA is TGTGCCAGCAGCCCCTACCGGTTAGCGAACACTGAAGCTTTCTTT.

The genes are TRBV2 and TRBJ2-3; 8 bases are a match to TRBD2. The junction had 8 bases not matched to a gene; V was cut back by 6 bases and J by 0 bases. CDR1 SNHLY and CDR2 FYNNEI come from the germline V gene. The CDR3 is 16 residues long. The CDR3 reads CASRQNPSGSTDTQYF. The CDR3 bases are TGTGCCAGCAGGCAAAATCCTAGCGGGAGCACAGATACGCAGTATTTT.

The chain joins TRBV2 to TRBJ2-2; D gene unclear. Deletions cut 9 bases from V and 5 bases from J, with 10 bases between. Germline assignment: CDR1 SNHLY and CDR2 FYNNEI. CDR3 length: 12 amino acids. The CDR3 bases are TGTGCCAGATTAGTAAGAACCGGGGAGCTGTTTTTT. Amino acid sequence: CARLVRTGELFF.

This clone was found a few times. This chain connects TRBV6-1 to TRBJ1-2; 10 positions match TRBD1. The CDR3 contains 17 residues. Germline loops: CDR1 MNHNS, CDR2 SASEGT. The J segment lost 4 bases and the V segment lost 8 bases, leaving 16 bases of the junction unmatched. The CDR3 DNA sequence: TGTGCCAGCCGTGGGGGGGGGACAGGGGACGAGTGCTATGGCTACACCTTC. Amino acids: CASRGGGTGDECYGYTF.

The chain is built from TRBV7-2 and TRBJ2-1; tentative D call: TRBD2 (6 bases). This CDR3 is built from 13 residues. V lost 3 bases to trimming and J lost 5 bases, with 8 bases between them. The germline V gene has CDR1 SGHTA and CDR2 FQGNSA. CDR3: CASSFRRDNEQFF. In nucleotides, the CDR3 is TGTGCCAGCAGCTTCAGGAGGGACAATGAGCAGTTCTTC.

This clone was seen once. The chain uses TRBV7-2 and TRBJ2-3, with D possibly matching TRBD2 (6 bases). Trimming took 1 base from V and 1 from J, leaving 18 bases between them. This CDR3 comprises 18 residues. CDR1 and CDR2 (germline): SGHTA, FQGNSA. In DNA form, the CDR3 reads TGTGCCAGCAGCTTAGGTCCATTCGGGGGAGAGGGCACAGATACGCAGTATTTT. It specifies CASSLGPFGGEGTDTQYF.

The chain links TRBV12-5 to TRBJ2-1; maybe TRBD2 (5 bases). This CDR3 has 16 residues. V was clipped by 4 bases and J by 5 bases, with 18 bases between them. Germline lookup yields CDR1 LGHNT and CDR2 FRNRAP. DNA for the CDR3: TGTGCTAGTGGTTGCGGGCCCGACCGTTTTAACAATGAGCAGTTCTTC. This gives the protein CASGCGPDRFNNEQFF.